This T cell receptor (beta chain) was sequenced during a study of OX40 agonist ivuxolimab in advanced cancers. Study in general: Having had anti-PD-1, anti-PD-L1 or anti-CTLA-4 therapy before was allowed, and over 35% had some.

Trimming at V came to 3 bases and at J to 8 bases, leaving 10 bases not matched to a gene. This CDR3 has 15 residues. Germline loops: CDR1 KGHSH, CDR2 LQKENI. With autoimmune disease history or systemic immunosuppression, patients were excluded. Remarks on this clone: The antigen is undetermined.

Data came from immunoSEQ multiplex PCR; TCRdb stores just in-frame clones and leaves some out. The profile shows approximately 40,000 clones, about 80% of them singletons. Findings of the study overall: With doses of 0.1 to 3.0 mg/kg, CD4+ and CD8+ blood T cells had undergone clonal expansion by week 6. Among T cells, CD8+ cells averaged more expanded clones than CD4+ cells.

The sequence was obtained from an adult with an advanced solid tumor such as melanoma, head and neck, liver or kidney cancer. This material consisted of CD4+ or CD8+ T cells sorted from blood, taken in a trial of the OX40 agonist ivuxolimab. The V gene is TRBV18, the J gene TRBJ1-2; TRBD1 matches at 9 bases. Here the CDR3 DNA reads TGTGCCAGCTCACCTCTCGGGACAGGGAATTCGGGCTACACCTTC. Amino acids: CASSPLGTGNSGYTF.